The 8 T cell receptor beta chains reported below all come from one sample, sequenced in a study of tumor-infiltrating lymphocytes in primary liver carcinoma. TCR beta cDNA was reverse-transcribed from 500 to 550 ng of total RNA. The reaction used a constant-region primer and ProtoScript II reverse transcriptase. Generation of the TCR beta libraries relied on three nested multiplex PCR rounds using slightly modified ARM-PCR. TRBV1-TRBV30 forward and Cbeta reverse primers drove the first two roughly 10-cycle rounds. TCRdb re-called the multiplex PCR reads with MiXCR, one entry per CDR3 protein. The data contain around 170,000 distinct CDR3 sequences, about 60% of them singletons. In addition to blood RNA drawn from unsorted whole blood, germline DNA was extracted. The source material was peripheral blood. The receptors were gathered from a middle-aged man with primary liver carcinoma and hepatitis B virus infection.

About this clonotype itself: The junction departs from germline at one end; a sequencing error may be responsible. The CDR3 bases are TGTGCCAGCAGCCTGGACAGGGGGAACTATAGCTACACCTTC. Protein sequence: CASSLDRGNYSYTF. V gene TRBV11-2 combines with J gene TRBJ1-2; TRBD1 agrees at 10 bases. In germline, CDR1 is SGHAT, CDR2 FQNNGV. The CDR3 length is 14 residues.

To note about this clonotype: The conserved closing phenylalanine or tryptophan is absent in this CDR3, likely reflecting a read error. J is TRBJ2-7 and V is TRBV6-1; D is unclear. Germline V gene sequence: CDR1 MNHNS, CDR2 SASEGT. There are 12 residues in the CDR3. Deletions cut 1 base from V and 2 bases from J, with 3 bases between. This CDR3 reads CASSEGPYEQYL. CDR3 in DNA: TGTGCCAGCAGTGAAGGACCCTACGAGCAGTACTTG.

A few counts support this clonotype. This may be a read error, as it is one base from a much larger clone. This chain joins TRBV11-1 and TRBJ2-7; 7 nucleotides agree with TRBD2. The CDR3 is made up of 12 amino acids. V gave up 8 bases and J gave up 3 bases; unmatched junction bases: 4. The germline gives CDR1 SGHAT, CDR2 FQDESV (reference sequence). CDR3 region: CASGGSVYEQYF. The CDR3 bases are TGTGCCAGCGGCGGGAGTGTCTACGAGCAGTACTTC.

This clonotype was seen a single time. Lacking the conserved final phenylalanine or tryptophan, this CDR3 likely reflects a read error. The CDR3 DNA sequence: TGTGCCAGCAGCTCGAATATCGGACTAGCCTTGGGTGAGCAGTTCTTA. This gives the protein CASSSNIGLALGEQFL. This chain links TRBV11-2 with TRBJ2-1; 8 bases are shared with TRBD2. V shed 4 bases, J shed 9 bases, and the junction held 14 bases outside the gene matches. Per germline, CDR1 SGHAT and CDR2 FQNNGV. The CDR3 has 16 residues.

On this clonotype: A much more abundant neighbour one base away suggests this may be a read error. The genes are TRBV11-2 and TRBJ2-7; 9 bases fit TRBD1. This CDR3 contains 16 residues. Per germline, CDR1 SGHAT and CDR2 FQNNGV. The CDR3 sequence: CTSSLDLGTGTYEQYF. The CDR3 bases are TGTACCAGCAGCTTAGATCTCGGGACAGGGACCTACGAGCAGTACTTC.

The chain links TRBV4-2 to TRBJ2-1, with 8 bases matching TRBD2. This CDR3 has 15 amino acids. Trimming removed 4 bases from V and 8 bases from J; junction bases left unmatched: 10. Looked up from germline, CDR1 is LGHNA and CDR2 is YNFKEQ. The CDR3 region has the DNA TGTGCCAGCAGCCGCTCGGGACTAGTGATAGATGAGCAGTTCTTC. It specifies CASSRSGLVIDEQFF.

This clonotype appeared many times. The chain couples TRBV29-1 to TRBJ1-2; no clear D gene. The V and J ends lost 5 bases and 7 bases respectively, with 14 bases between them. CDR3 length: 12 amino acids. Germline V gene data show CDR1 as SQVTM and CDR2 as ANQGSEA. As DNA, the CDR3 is TGCAGCGTTTGGATATGGGAGGTTGGCTACACCTTC. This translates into CSVWIWEVGYTF.

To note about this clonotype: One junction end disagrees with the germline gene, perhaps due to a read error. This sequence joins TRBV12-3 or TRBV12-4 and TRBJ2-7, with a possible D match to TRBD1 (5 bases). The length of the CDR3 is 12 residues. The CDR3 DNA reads TGTACCAGCACTGTCACAGGATACGAGCAGTACTTC. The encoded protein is CTSTVTGYEQYF.